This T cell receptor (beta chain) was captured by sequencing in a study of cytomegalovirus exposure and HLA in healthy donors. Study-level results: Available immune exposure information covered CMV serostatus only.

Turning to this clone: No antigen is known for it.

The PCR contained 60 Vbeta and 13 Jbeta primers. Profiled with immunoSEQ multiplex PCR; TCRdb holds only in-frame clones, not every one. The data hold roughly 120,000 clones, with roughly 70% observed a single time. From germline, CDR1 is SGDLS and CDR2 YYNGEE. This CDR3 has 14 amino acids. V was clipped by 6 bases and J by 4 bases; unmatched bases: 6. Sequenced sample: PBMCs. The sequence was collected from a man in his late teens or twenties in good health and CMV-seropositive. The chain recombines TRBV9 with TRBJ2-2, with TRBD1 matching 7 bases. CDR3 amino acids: CASTRDRTTGELFF. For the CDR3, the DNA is TGTGCCAGCACGAGGGACAGAACCACCGGGGAGCTGTTTTTT.